These 28 T cell receptor beta chains were sequenced from one sample in a study of cytomegalovirus exposure and HLA in healthy donors. This PCR relied on a set of 60 Vbeta primers and 13 Jbeta primers. The protocol was immunoSEQ multiplex PCR, while the TCRdb copy is restricted to in-frame clones and leaves out a portion. Of roughly 150,000 clones listed, approximately 85% are singletons. Sequenced sample: PBMCs. The receptor set was obtained from a girl aged 2 to 9 in good health and CMV-seropositive.

The rearrangement uses TRBV2 and TRBJ1-5; the D gene is possibly TRBD1 (5 bases). This CDR3 comprises 16 residues. The germline CDR1 and CDR2 sequences are SNHLY and FYNNEI. The V and J ends lost 4 bases and 0 bases respectively, with 13 bases between them. CDR3 region: CASSVETGDSNQPQHF. The CDR3 DNA follows: TGTGCCAGCAGTGTCGAAACAGGCGATAGCAATCAGCCCCAGCATTTT. Complete variable domain (other parts from reference TRBV2 and TRBJ1-5): EPEVTQTPSHQVTQMGQEVILRCVPISNHLYFYWYRQILGQKVEFLVSFYNNEISEKSEIFDDQFSVERPDGSNFTLKIRSTKLEDSAMYFCASSVETGDSNQPQHFGDGTRLSIL.

This sequence joins TRBV27 and TRBJ2-1; no firm D call. V was pared by 6 bases and J by 4 bases, with 10 bases between. This CDR3 comprises 13 residues. In germline, CDR1 is MNHEY, CDR2 SMNVEV (reference sequence). Written as DNA, the CDR3 is TGTGCCAGCAGCCTGAGAGCTTACAATGAGCAGTTCTTC. Translation: CASSLRAYNEQFF.

The V and J genes are TRBV27 and TRBJ2-1; D perhaps matches TRBD1 (6 bases). Per the germline V gene, CDR1 is MNHEY and CDR2 is SMNVEV (reference sequence). The V and J ends lost 5 bases and 1 base respectively, with 9 bases between them. This CDR3 is built from 14 residues. The CDR3 sequence is CASSAQGSYNEQFF. Written as DNA, the CDR3 is TGTGCCAGCAGTGCTCAGGGGTCCTACAATGAGCAGTTCTTC.

The rearrangement uses TRBV7-9 and TRBJ2-2; 11 bases fit TRBD2. CDR1 SEHNR and CDR2 FQNEAQ come from the germline V gene (reference sequence). This CDR3 is built from 17 residues. After removal of 5 bases from V and 0 bases from J, the junction contained 5 bases not matched to a gene. The chain's CDR3 is CASSRLAGGSNTGELFF. Here the CDR3 DNA reads TGTGCCAGCAGCCGTCTAGCGGGAGGCTCGAACACCGGGGAGCTGTTTTTT.

This clone was seen a few times. The rearrangement uses TRBV7-9 and TRBJ2-5; 7 bases agree with TRBD1. The V gene's germline CDR1 is SEHNR and CDR2 FQNEAQ (reference sequence). This CDR3 comprises 16 residues. The V segment lost 1 base and the J segment 4 bases; nucleotides outside the gene matches: 9. The DNA for the CDR3 is TGTGCCAGCAGCTTAGGGGTTGGGGGACAGAGAGAGACCCAGTACTTC. Its translation is CASSLGVGGQRETQYF.

The chain uses TRBV14 and TRBJ2-1; 12 nucleotides line up with TRBD2. Unmatched junction bases numbered 7, after V lost 3 bases and J lost 4 bases. The CDR3 length is 17 residues. The germline V gene encodes CDR1 SGHDN and CDR2 FVKESK. CDR3 region: CASSQTFGLAGYNEQFF. The CDR3 DNA follows: TGTGCCAGCAGCCAGACATTTGGACTAGCGGGATACAATGAGCAGTTCTTC.

J is TRBJ2-7 and V is TRBV4-1; TRBD1 matches at 12 bases. V lost 2 bases and J lost 7; bases outside the gene matches: 6. Germline CDR1 and CDR2: MGHRA and YSYEKL. CDR3 length equals 15 residues. In DNA form, the CDR3 reads TGCGCCAGCAGCCAAAACCGGGACAGGGGGCGGGAGCAGTACTTC. It is translated as CASSQNRDRGREQYF.

This rearrangement joins TRBV30 to TRBJ2-1, with 7 bases aligning to TRBD1. CDR3 length: 14 residues. V lost 4 bases, J lost 5 bases, and 8 bases stayed unmatched. Looked up from germline, CDR1 is GTSNPN and CDR2 is SVGIG (reference sequence). The CDR3 sequence: CAWTATGAHNEQFF. The CDR3, as DNA: TGTGCCTGGACGGCCACAGGGGCCCACAATGAGCAGTTCTTC.

This chain uses TRBV5-1 with TRBJ1-5, with unresolved D. The V end lost 5 bases, the J end lost 3 bases, and 9 bases lay between the germline ends. CDR1 is SGHRS, CDR2 YFSETQ, per germline. This CDR3 contains 13 residues. CDR3: CASRSEVNQPQHF. CDR3 DNA: TGCGCCAGCAGGTCTGAGGTCAATCAGCCCCAGCATTTT.

This chain uses TRBV5-1 with TRBJ2-3, with 10 bases identical to TRBD1. With V trimmed by 2 bases and J by 6 bases, 3 bases remained unmatched. CDR1 is SGHRS, CDR2 YFSETQ, per germline. The length of the CDR3 is 14 residues. CDR3 DNA sequence: TGCGCCAGCAGCTTAGACAGGGGGCACGATACGCAGTATTTT. Encoded protein: CASSLDRGHDTQYF.

The rearrangement joins TRBV7-9 to TRBJ1-1, with D perhaps TRBD1 (6 bases). Trimming stripped 0 bases from V and 10 bases from J, with 18 bases between. The CDR3 loop spans 15 amino acids. The V gene's germline CDR1 is SEHNR and CDR2 FQNEAQ (reference sequence). The CDR3 DNA reads as TGTGCCAGCAGCTTAGCAGGGGGTGAAAGGGAGGGAGCTTTCTTT. This gives the protein CASSLAGGEREGAFF.

This CDR3 reads CASSLGTGRHQPQHF. The DNA for the CDR3 is TGTGCCAGCAGCTTGGGGACAGGGAGACATCAGCCCCAGCATTTT. The J gene is TRBJ1-5, the V gene TRBV5-4; 8 bases agree with TRBD1. The V and J ends lost 0 bases and 5 bases, in that order; junction bases with no gene match: 4. Germline CDR1 and CDR2: SGHNT and YYREEE (reference sequence). This CDR3 is 15 amino acids long.

V is TRBV5-4 and J is TRBJ2-1; 11 bases map to TRBD2. The V gene end was trimmed by 2 bases and the J gene end by 12 bases; junction bases not matched to a gene: 7. Germline V gene sequence: CDR1 SGHNT, CDR2 YYREEE (reference sequence). This CDR3 contains 14 residues. The CDR3 loop is CASSFPLAGEGQFF. CDR3 nucleotide sequence: TGTGCCAGCAGCTTCCCACTAGCGGGAGAGGGGCAGTTCTTC.

As concerns this clone: Other DNA sequences in the sample encode the same CDR3. CDR3 residues: CASRDRVETQYF. The DNA for the CDR3 is TGTGCCAGCAGGGACAGGGTTGAGACCCAGTACTTC. The chain has TRBV2 and TRBJ2-5; TRBD1 agrees at 8 bases. The ends lost 6 bases at V and 5 bases at J; junction bases unmatched: 2. The germline gives CDR1 SNHLY, CDR2 FYNNEI. The CDR3 is 12 residues long.

The chain links TRBV28 to TRBJ1-2, with D possibly being TRBD1 (5 bases). CDR1 and CDR2 (germline): MDHEN, SYDVKM. This CDR3 is 13 amino acids long. The V and J ends lost 7 bases and 7 bases respectively, with 16 bases between them. The CDR3 here is CASMWAGGSGYTF. For the CDR3, the DNA is TGTGCCAGCATGTGGGCGGGGGGAAGTGGCTACACCTTC.

The V gene is TRBV18, the J gene TRBJ1-2; D unclear. The V gene's germline CDR1 is KGHSH and CDR2 LQKENI. The V end was cut by 3 bases, the J end by 3 bases, with 5 bases between. CDR3 length: 12 residues. The chain's CDR3 is CASSPSDYGYTF. In nucleotides, the CDR3 is TGTGCCAGCTCACCTTCGGACTATGGCTACACCTTC.

This sequence joins TRBV4-1 and TRBJ1-1; a possible D gene is TRBD1 (5 bases). The CDR3 is 17 amino acids. Germline CDR1 reads MGHRA; CDR2 reads YSYEKL. V was trimmed by 0 bases and J by 1 base, leaving 15 bases between them. CDR3: CASSQEKRRQTNTEAFF. CDR3 in DNA: TGCGCCAGCAGCCAAGAAAAACGGAGACAGACGAACACTGAAGCTTTCTTT.

In DNA form, the CDR3 reads TGTGCCAGCAGCTTAGCGGGAGAAGTATCCTACAATGAGCAGTTCTTC. It codes for CASSLAGEVSYNEQFF. This chain uses TRBV7-3 with TRBJ2-1; 7 nucleotides line up with TRBD2. Germline-derived CDR1 and CDR2 are SGHTA and FQGTGA. With V trimmed by 2 bases and J by 1 base, 5 bases remained unmatched. The CDR3 has 16 amino acids. Complete variable domain (other parts from reference TRBV7-3 and TRBJ2-1): GAGVSQTPSNKVTEKGKYVELRCDPISGHTALYWYRQSLGQGPEFLIYFQGTGAADDSGLPNDRFFAVRPEGSVSTLKIQRTERGDSAVYLCASSLAGEVSYNEQFFGPGTRLTVL.

V usage is TRBV5-1 and J usage is TRBJ2-7, with 13 bases matching TRBD2. Germline trimming cut 3 bases from V and 5 bases from J; bases unmatched to any gene: 5. CDR3 length: 15 amino acids. CDR1 and CDR2 from the germline V gene are SGHRS and YFSETQ. The CDR3 loop is CASSSGGLAGNEQYF. The CDR3 DNA reads TGCGCCAGCAGCTCCGGGGGACTAGCGGGAAACGAGCAGTACTTC.

This clone appeared a single time. The gene calls are TRBV2 and TRBJ1-2, with a weak D call TRBD1 (6 bases). Looked up from germline, CDR1 is SNHLY and CDR2 is FYNNEI. Trimming left V 8 bases short and J 4 bases short, with 14 bases between. CDR3 size: 13 residues. CDR3 protein: CASDRGGLYGYTF. As DNA, the CDR3 is TGTGCCAGCGACCGGGGGGGGCTCTATGGCTACACCTTC.

The V and J genes are TRBV28 and TRBJ2-7, with D uncertain. V shed 3 bases and J shed 4 bases, with 19 bases lying between them. CDR1 and CDR2 (germline): MDHEN, SYDVKM. This CDR3 comprises 16 residues. The DNA of the CDR3 is TGTGCCAGCAGTTTTCCGGCGGCATATGGCCAATACGAGCAGTACTTC. It is translated as CASSFPAAYGQYEQYF.

The gene calls are TRBV28 and TRBJ1-1; a weak D match, TRBD1 (6 bases). The CDR3 extends over 12 amino acids. Trimming removed 7 bases from V and 4 bases from J, with 10 bases in between. Germline V gene lookup returns CDR1 MDHEN and CDR2 SYDVKM. The CDR3 DNA sequence: TGTGCCAGCACAGGGGAGATCACTGAAGCTTTCTTT. Protein sequence: CASTGEITEAFF.

The gene calls are TRBV7-8 and TRBJ1-5; tentatively, D is TRBD1 (5 bases). Germline V gives CDR1 SGHVS, CDR2 FQNEAQ. This CDR3 region has 15 residues. The germline V and J ends were trimmed by 4 bases and 6 bases, with 16 bases remaining between them. CDR3 nucleotides: TGTGCCAGCAGCTCAGCCAAGACCGGGGGTCAGCCCCAGCATTTT. Protein product: CASSSAKTGGQPQHF.

The J gene is TRBJ2-5, the V gene TRBV7-5; the table's D call, TRBD2, was not checked against the DNA. TRBV7-5 is flagged as a pseudogene. This CDR3 contains 15 residues. As DNA, the CDR3 is TGTGCCAGAAGCTTACGGGGGGCGTACCAAGAGACCCAGTACTTC. Translating gives CARSLRGAYQETQYF.

The J gene is TRBJ1-1, the V gene TRBV5-1, with a possible D match to TRBD1 (5 bases). The ends were cut back, 2 bases at V and 2 bases at J, with 10 bases in the middle. The CDR3 covers 14 residues. The V gene's germline CDR1 is SGHRS and CDR2 YFSETQ. CDR3 residues: CASSFYDSNTEAFF. The CDR3 region has the DNA TGCGCCAGCAGCTTCTACGACAGTAACACTGAAGCTTTCTTT.

This clone turned up a few times. The CDR3 DNA reads TGTGCCAGCAGCTTAGGGTTAGCGGACCAAGAGACCCAGTACTTC. It specifies CASSLGLADQETQYF. The chain combines TRBV11-3 with TRBJ2-5; perhaps TRBD2 as D (6 bases). Trimming shortened V by 1 base and J by 0 bases, and 9 bases separated the two germline ends. Germline assignment: CDR1 SGHNT and CDR2 YENEEA. The CDR3 runs 15 residues.

The CDR3 nucleotides read TGTGCCAGCAGTTTATCGGGTACTAGACCCCGCACAGATACGCAGTATTTT. Encoded protein: CASSLSGTRPRTDTQYF. This chain connects TRBV27 to TRBJ2-3, with D perhaps matching TRBD2 (5 bases). Trimming shortened V by 0 bases and J by 1 base, and 14 bases separated the two germline ends. CDR3 length: 17 amino acids. Per the germline V gene, CDR1 is MNHEY and CDR2 is SMNVEV (reference sequence).

The chain links TRBV10-1 to TRBJ2-1; weak D call: TRBD1 (5 bases). This CDR3 spans 15 amino acids. CDR1 is WNHNN and CDR2 is SYGVQD in the germline V gene (reference sequence). Trimming removed 5 bases at V and 0 bases at J, with 11 bases between. CDR3 region: CASSQGYSSYNEQFF. Written as DNA, the CDR3 is TGCGCCAGCAGTCAGGGATACAGCTCCTACAATGAGCAGTTCTTC.